This record looks at one T cell receptor (beta chain) sequence and its context. Multiple sclerosis controls were treatment-naive patients with stable or active relapsing-remitting disease. Negative isolation yielded CD8+ and CD4+ T cells; FACS enriched TEMRA cells. The sample belongs to a study of CD8 T cells in Susac syndrome. Random hexamers were used to reverse transcribe the RNA input (about 0.5 to 1 ug). Amplification of TCR beta CDR3 spanned 54 Vbeta and 13 Jbeta via immunoSEQ multiplex PCR. One entry per CDR3 protein, called by TCRdb with MiXCR from the immunoSEQ multiplex PCR reads. The table shows roughly 150,000 distinct CDR3 sequences, with about 94% occurring only once. V was pared by 2 bases and J by 8 bases, with 8 bases of the junction left unmatched. CDR1 and CDR2 (germline): KGHSH, LQKENI. The CDR3 is 16 amino acids.

This receptor was taken from a human donor with multiple sclerosis. This chain links TRBV18 with TRBJ2-1, with 11 positions matching TRBD2. The source material was CD8+ T cells from PBMCs. The CDR3 DNA reads TGTGCCAGCTCACCATTACTAGCGGGGGATCCCCATGAGCAGTTCTTC. It translates to CASSPLLAGDPHEQFF.